These 14 T cell receptor beta chains were all obtained from the same sample, sequenced in a study of blood T cell repertoires in COVID-19. This table comes from immunoSEQ multiplex PCR, and its TCRdb copy is limited to in-frame clones, with some not included. The profile shows 100,000 to 120,000 clones, around 90% of them singletons. Sequencing was carried out using peripheral blood. The receptors here all came from a human donor in a cohort sampled during active COVID-19.

The rearrangement links TRBV30 to TRBJ1-2, with D tentatively TRBD1 (5 bases). In germline, CDR1 is GTSNPN, CDR2 SVGIG (reference sequence). The length of the CDR3 is 13 residues. CDR3: CASQGALNYGYTF. For the CDR3, the DNA is TGTGCGTCTCAGGGCGCACTTAACTATGGCTACACCTTC.

The chain combines TRBV28 with TRBJ2-7, with 7 bases matching TRBD2. Germline CDR1 and CDR2: MDHEN and SYDVKM. CDR3 size: 13 residues. V shed 8 bases, J shed 3 bases, and the junction held 7 bases outside the gene matches. The CDR3 DNA is TGTGCCAGCGGTACTAGCGATATCTACGAGCAGTACTTC. Translation gives CASGTSDIYEQYF.

V and J are TRBV12-3 or TRBV12-4 and TRBJ2-2, with D possibly matching TRBD1 (5 bases). V was pared by 7 bases and J by 3 bases, with 6 bases between. The CDR3 sequence is 12 residues long. CDR3 amino acids: CASTRDTGELFF. The CDR3 DNA is TGTGCCAGCACCAGGGACACCGGGGAGCTGTTTTTT.

The rearrangement links TRBV7-9 to TRBJ2-2, with D tentatively TRBD2 (6 bases). Trimming took 5 bases from V and 6 from J, leaving 13 bases between them. The germline V gene encodes CDR1 SEHNR and CDR2 FQNEAQ (reference sequence). The CDR3 length is 14 residues. Written as DNA, the CDR3 is TGTGCCAGCAGCCCACAGACTAGTCCCGGGGAGCTGTTTTTT. It yields the protein CASSPQTSPGELFF.

V usage is TRBV6-5 and J usage is TRBJ1-1; 8 bases align to TRBD1. With V trimmed by 2 bases and J by 5 bases, 10 bases remained unmatched. The germline V gene has CDR1 MNHEY and CDR2 SVGAGI. This CDR3 is 16 amino acids long. The CDR3: CASSYTQGARVTEAFF. The CDR3 DNA sequence: TGTGCCAGCAGTTACACCCAGGGGGCGCGAGTAACTGAAGCTTTCTTT.

This clone was recorded once. The genes are TRBV2 and TRBJ1-6; 7 positions match TRBD1. Germline V gives CDR1 SNHLY, CDR2 FYNNEI. With V trimmed by 5 bases and J by 7 bases, 8 bases remained unmatched. The CDR3 is 15 amino acids. DNA of the CDR3: TGTGCCAGCAGTCCCCGCGGGACAGCAAATTCACCCCTCCACTTT. Translated: CASSPRGTANSPLHF.

The rearrangement links TRBV28 to TRBJ1-2; D is unresolved. The germline V gene has CDR1 MDHEN and CDR2 SYDVKM. This CDR3 spans 13 amino acids. V gave up 3 bases and J gave up 8 bases, with 13 bases separating them. In DNA, the CDR3 is TGTGCCAGCAGTTTCTCCAGAGTGAGGGGCTACACCTTC. It specifies CASSFSRVRGYTF.

This chain uses TRBV5-8 with TRBJ2-3, with D possibly matching TRBD1 (5 bases). Trimming shortened V by 0 bases and J by 0 bases, and 8 bases separated the two germline ends. Germline CDR1 and CDR2: SGHTS and YDEGEE. CDR3 size: 15 residues. CDR3 region: CASSLAQASTDTQYF. Here the CDR3 DNA reads TGTGCCAGCAGCTTGGCACAGGCCAGCACAGATACGCAGTATTTT.

The J gene is TRBJ2-1, the V gene TRBV6-5; 9 nucleotides match TRBD1. With 6 bases clipped from V and 6 bases from J, the junction kept 9 bases outside the gene matches. CDR1 and CDR2 (germline): MNHEY, SVGAGI. CDR3 length: 15 residues. The CDR3 is CASSILRQGGNEQFF. The DNA for the CDR3 is TGTGCCAGCAGCATCCTTAGACAGGGGGGCAATGAGCAGTTCTTC.

The V and J genes are TRBV7-6 and TRBJ2-3; tentative D call: TRBD2 (5 bases). Germline V CDR1 and CDR2: SGHVS, FNYEAQ. The CDR3 is 16 amino acids. The V end was cut by 1 base, the J end by 2 bases, with 13 bases between. The DNA for the CDR3 is TGTGCCAGCAGCTTAGAGGCGGGCGAGCCCACAGATACGCAGTATTTT. Residues: CASSLEAGEPTDTQYF.

The gene calls are TRBV5-5 and TRBJ1-2, with TRBD1 matching over 10 bases. V was clipped by 0 bases and J by 7 bases; unmatched bases: 6. The germline gives CDR1 SGHKS, CDR2 YYEKEE (reference sequence). This CDR3 region has 15 residues. The CDR3 reads CASSLGQGAFGGYTF. CDR3 coding DNA: TGTGCCAGCAGCTTGGGACAGGGGGCGTTCGGTGGCTACACCTTC.

This clone was seen only once. The V call is TRBV6-5, the J call TRBJ1-2, with D unclear. This CDR3 contains 13 residues. The V gene lost 5 bases and the J gene lost 4 bases, with 11 bases spanning the gap. Per the germline V gene, CDR1 is MNHEY and CDR2 is SVGAGI. The CDR3 bases are TGTGCCAGCAGTCAACAGAGGGCCTATGGCTACACCTTC. Protein product: CASSQQRAYGYTF.

V and J are TRBV28 and TRBJ1-1; D call uncertain. This CDR3 spans 14 amino acids. V dropped 8 bases and J dropped 0 bases, with 13 bases sitting between them. Germline V gene sequence: CDR1 MDHEN, CDR2 SYDVKM. CDR3 in DNA: TGTGCCAGCGCCTCGGGGAGATTGAACACTGAAGCTTTCTTT. This encodes CASASGRLNTEAFF.

This clone was detected only once. The rearrangement uses TRBV7-9 and TRBJ1-6, with 8 bases fitting TRBD1. This CDR3 comprises 15 residues. Germline loops: CDR1 SEHNR, CDR2 FQNEAQ (reference sequence). V lost 5 bases and J lost 10; bases outside the gene matches: 10. CDR3 nucleotides: TGTGCCAGCAGCCCCAACAGGGGGTCCAGCTCACCCCTCCACTTT. This gives the protein CASSPNRGSSSPLHF.